The following is a T cell receptor (beta chain) sequence with its context. The cohort comprised adults aged about 18 to 90 years residing in about two dozen US areas. Membership in each cohort depended on participant-reported clinical history. Recovered Cohort 3 donors showed two negative PCRs, clearance, or symptom resolution. The data belong to a study of blood T cell repertoires in COVID-19. Study as a whole: Specimens from acute and convalescent COVID-19 originated in the United States, Italy and Spain.

The germline CDR1 and CDR2 sequences are SNHLY and FYNNEI. J lost 5 bases, V lost 1 base, and 5 bases had no gene match. The CDR3 runs to 16 residues. Clones were read by immunoSEQ multiplex PCR, and TCRdb kept only the in-frame ones, dropping some. Of roughly 170,000 clones listed, around 80% are singletons. Sample: PBMCs or T cells enriched from blood (not recorded which). The rearrangement uses TRBV2 and TRBJ2-3, with 11 bases matching TRBD2. The receptor comes from a woman in her forties or fifties who had recovered from COVID-19. The CDR3 sequence is CASSEVSGRAGDTQYF. In nucleotides, the CDR3 is TGTGCCAGCAGTGAAGTTAGCGGGAGGGCCGGAGATACGCAGTATTTT.